This section outlines one TCR beta chain sequence together with its context. What it binds is not known. The data were taken from a study of CD8+ T cells in alopecia areata. Turning to the study itself: Tofacitinib treatment spanned 6 to 18 months, with 6 months off drug afterward.

Germline V gene lookup returns CDR1 SEHNR and CDR2 FQNEAQ (reference sequence). Trimming removed 4 bases from V and 0 bases from J; junction bases left unmatched: 5. CDR3 size: 16 residues. Sequencing templates came from extracted RNA that was reverse transcribed into cDNA. Profiled with immunoSEQ multiplex PCR; TCRdb holds only in-frame clones, not every one. The repertoire includes fewer than 200,000 clones, 58% of them detected once, and 15% to 20% sits in the top ten. Regarding the study as a whole: For lesional scalp, especially alopecia totalis/universalis, clonality was higher than in normal scalp. Relative to mice, TCR sharing across patients was less clear, a difference possibly HLA-related.

Treatment of the sample: oral pan-JAK inhibitor, 5-10 mg twice daily. Both CD4+ and CD8+ T cells were separated by sorting PBMCs. J is TRBJ2-3 and V is TRBV7-9, with 9 positions matching TRBD2. This clonotype was sampled from a human donor with alopecia areata. The sequenced sample was CD4+ T cells sorted from blood, obtained between weeks 55 and 65, from a patient treated with tofacitinib. The CDR3 coding sequence is TGTGCCAGCAGCTCAAGAGCGGGGGGAAGCACAGATACGCAGTATTTT. This sequence encodes CASSSRAGGSTDTQYF.